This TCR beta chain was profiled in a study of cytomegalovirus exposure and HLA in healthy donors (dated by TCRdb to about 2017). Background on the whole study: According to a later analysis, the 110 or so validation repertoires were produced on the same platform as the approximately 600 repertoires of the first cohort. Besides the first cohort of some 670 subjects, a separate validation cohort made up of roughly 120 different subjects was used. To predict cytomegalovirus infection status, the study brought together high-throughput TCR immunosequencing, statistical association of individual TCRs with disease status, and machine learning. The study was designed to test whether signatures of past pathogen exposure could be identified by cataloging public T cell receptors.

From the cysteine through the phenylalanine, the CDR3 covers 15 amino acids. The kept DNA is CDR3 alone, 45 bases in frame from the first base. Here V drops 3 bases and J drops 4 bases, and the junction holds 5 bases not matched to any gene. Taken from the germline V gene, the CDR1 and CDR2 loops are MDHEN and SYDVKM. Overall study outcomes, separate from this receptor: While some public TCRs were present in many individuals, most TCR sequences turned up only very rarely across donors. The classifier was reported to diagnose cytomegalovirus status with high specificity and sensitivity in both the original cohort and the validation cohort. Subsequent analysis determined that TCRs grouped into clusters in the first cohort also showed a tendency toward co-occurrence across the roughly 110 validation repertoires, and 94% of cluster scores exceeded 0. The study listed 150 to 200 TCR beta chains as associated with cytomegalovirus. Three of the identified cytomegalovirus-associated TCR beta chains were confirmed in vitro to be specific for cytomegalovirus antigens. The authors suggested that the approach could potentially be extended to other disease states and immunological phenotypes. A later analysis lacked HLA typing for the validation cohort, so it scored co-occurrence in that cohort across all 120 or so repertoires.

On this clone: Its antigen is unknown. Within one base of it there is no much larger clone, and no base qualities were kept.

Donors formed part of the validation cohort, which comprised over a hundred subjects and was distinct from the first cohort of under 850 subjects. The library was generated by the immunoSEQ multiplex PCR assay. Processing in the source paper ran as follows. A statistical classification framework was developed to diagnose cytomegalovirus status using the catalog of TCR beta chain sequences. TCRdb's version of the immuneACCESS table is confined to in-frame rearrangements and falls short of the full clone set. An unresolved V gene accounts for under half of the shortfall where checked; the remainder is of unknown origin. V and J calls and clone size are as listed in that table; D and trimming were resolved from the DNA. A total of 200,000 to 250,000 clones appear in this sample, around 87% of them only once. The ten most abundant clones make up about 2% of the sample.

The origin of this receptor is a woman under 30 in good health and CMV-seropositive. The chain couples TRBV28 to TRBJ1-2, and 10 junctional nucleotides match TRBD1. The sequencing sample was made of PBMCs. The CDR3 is CASSFPGTGVYGYTF. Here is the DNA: TGTGCCAGCAGTTTCCCCGGGACAGGGGTCTATGGCTACACCTTC.